This is a list of T cell receptor beta chains from one sample in a study of T cell responses to AZD1222 COVID-19 vaccine. Sequenced by immunoSEQ multiplex PCR; TCRdb stores in-frame clones only, minus some. The repertoire holds 100,000 to 150,000 clones, with roughly 91% as singletons. Sequences were derived from peripheral blood, sampled on day 0 of AZD1222 vaccination. These TCRs come from an adult in good health. The CDR3 runs from the conserved cysteine through the conserved F or W.

v_call cdr3_aa
TRBV7-9 CASTVLDGYTF
TRBV6-1 CASSEGTIKGGKQYF
TRBV24-1 CAIAAYEQYF
TRBV9 CASSFGLAASNEQFF
TRBV19 CASSTPRGAGGSNEQFF
TRBV25-1 CASSDLGTGPRDEKLFF
TRBV7-9 CASSPPSPGSNEQYF
TRBV30 CAWSVQENTEAFF
TRBV27 CASSLRGMGNQPQHF
TRBV6-4 CASRIGAMNTEAFF
TRBV5-1 CASSEGSSNYGYTF
TRBV6-2/TRBV6-3 CASSYQQGQEVDTQYF
TRBV27 CASSRGLAGGVTYEQYF
TRBV19 CASRSDLFRQGGYGYTF
TRBV28 CASRPSSGQLVTQYF
TRBV5-1 CASSLAGTGGGYTF
TRBV7-8 CASRGTGAGGYNEQFF
TRBV29-1 CSVEPHHDTGGEAFF
TRBV7-2 CASSNRDSLDTQYF
TRBV5-1 CASSLGQGGNQPQHF
TRBV27 CASSLFRTSGSGTDTQYF
TRBV3-1/TRBV3-2 CASRRGGSYEQYF
TRBV27 CATRTGGLGYTF
TRBV19 CASSIKGQGPTNEKLFF
TRBV6-5 CASNQRGPYEQYF